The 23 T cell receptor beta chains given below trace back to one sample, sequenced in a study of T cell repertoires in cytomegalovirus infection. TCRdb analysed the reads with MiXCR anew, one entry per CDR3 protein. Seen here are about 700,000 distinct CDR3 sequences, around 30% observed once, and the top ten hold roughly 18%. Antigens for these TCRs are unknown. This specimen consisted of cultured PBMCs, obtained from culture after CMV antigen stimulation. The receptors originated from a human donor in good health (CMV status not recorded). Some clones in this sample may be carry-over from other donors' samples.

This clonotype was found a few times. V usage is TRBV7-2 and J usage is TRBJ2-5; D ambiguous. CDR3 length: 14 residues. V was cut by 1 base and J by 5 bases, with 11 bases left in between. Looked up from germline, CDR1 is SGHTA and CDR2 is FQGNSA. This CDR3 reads CASSLGLSRETQYF. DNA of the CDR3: TGTGCCAGCAGCTTAGGGCTCTCAAGGGAGACCCAGTACTTC.

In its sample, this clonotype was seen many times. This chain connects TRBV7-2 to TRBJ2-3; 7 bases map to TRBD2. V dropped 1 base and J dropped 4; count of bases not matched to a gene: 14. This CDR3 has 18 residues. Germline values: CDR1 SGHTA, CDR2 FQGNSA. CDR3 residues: CASSLGKWRGIFPDTQYF. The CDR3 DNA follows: TGTGCCAGCAGCTTAGGCAAGTGGCGGGGGATCTTTCCAGATACGCAGTATTTT.

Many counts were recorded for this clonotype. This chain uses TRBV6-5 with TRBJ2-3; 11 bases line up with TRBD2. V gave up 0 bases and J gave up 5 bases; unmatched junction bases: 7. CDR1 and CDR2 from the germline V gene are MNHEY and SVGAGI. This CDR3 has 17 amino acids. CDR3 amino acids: CASSYSFSGGEIDTQYF. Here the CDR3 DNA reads TGTGCCAGCAGTTACTCGTTTAGCGGGGGGGAAATAGATACGCAGTATTTT.

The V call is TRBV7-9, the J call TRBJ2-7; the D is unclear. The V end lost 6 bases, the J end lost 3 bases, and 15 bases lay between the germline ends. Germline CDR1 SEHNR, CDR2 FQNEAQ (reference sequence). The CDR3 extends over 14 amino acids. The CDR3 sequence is CASSGWDDNYEQYF. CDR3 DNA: TGTGCCAGCAGTGGATGGGATGACAACTACGAGCAGTACTTC.

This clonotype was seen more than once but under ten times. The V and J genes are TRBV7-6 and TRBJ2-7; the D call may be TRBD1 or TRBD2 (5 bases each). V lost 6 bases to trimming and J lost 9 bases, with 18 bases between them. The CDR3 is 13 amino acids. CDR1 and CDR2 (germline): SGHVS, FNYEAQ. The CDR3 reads CASRDRDDRGQYF. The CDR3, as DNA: TGTGCCAGCAGAGACCGGGACGACCGGGGGCAGTACTTC. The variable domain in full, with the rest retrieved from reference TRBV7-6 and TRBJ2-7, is GAGVSQSPRYKVTKRGQDVALRCDPISGHVSLYWYRQALGQGPEFLTYFNYEAQQDKSGLPNDRFSAERPEGSISTLTIQRTEQRDSAMYRCASRDRDDRGQYFGPGTRLTVT.

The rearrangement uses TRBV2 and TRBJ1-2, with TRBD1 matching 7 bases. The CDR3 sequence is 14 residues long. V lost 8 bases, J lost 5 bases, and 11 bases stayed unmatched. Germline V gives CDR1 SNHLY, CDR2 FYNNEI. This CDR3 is CASLRQGWVYGYTF. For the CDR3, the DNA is TGTGCCAGCCTTCGACAGGGATGGGTTTATGGCTACACCTTC.

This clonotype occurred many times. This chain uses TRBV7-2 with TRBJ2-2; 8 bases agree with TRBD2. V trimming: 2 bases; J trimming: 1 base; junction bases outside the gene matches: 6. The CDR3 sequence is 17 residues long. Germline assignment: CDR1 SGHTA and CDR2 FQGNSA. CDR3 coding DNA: TGTGCCAGCAGCTTACATCCGGGGGGGATGAACACCGGGGAGCTGTTTTTT. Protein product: CASSLHPGGMNTGELFF.

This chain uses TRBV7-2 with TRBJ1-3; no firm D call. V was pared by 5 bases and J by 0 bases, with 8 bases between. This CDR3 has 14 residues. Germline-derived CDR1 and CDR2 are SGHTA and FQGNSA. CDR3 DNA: TGTGCCAGCAGCCATACCAGCTCTGGAAACACCATATATTTT. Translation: CASSHTSSGNTIYF.

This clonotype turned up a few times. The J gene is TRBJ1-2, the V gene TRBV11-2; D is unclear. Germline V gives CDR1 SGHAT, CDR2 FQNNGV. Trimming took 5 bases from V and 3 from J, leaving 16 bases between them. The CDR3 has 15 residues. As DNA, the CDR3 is TGTGCCAGCAGCCCAGGCCTTGAGGGAGACTATGGCTACACCTTC. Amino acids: CASSPGLEGDYGYTF.

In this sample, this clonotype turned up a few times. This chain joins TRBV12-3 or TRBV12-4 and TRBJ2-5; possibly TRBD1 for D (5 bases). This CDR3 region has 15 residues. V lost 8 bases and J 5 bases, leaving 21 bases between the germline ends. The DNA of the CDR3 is TGTGCCAGCCCAAACGGCAGGGATTATTTGGAGACCCAGTACTTC. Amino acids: CASPNGRDYLETQYF.

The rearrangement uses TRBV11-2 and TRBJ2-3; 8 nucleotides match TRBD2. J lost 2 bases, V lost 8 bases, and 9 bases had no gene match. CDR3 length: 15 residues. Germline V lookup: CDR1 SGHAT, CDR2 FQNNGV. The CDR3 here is CASSGASGYTDTQYF. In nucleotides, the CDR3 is TGTGCCAGCTCTGGGGCTAGCGGGTACACAGATACGCAGTATTTT.

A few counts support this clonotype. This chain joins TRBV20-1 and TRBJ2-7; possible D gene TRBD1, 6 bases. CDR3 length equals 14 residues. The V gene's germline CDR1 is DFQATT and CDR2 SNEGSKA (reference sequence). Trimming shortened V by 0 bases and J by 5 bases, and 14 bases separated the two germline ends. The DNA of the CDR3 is TGCAGTGCTAGAGATCGCAGGGGCCAGGACGAGCAGTACTTC. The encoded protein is CSARDRRGQDEQYF.

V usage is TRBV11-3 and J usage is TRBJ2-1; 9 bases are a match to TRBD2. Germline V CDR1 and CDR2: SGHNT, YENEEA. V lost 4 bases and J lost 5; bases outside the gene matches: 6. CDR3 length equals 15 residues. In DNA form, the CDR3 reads TGTGCCAGCAGCTACCAGGGACTAGCTCACAATGAGCAGTTCTTC. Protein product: CASSYQGLAHNEQFF. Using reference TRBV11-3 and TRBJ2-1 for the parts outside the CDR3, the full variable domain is EAGVVQSPRYKIIEKKQPVAFWCNPISGHNTLYWYLQNLGQGPELLIRYENEEAVDDSQLPKDRFSAERLKGVDSTLKIQPAELGDSAVYLCASSYQGLAHNEQFFGPGTRLTVL.

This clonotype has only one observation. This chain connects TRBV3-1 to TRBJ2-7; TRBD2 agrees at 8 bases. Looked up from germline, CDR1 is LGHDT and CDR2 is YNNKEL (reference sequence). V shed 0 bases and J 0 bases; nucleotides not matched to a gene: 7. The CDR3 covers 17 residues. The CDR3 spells CASSQEAAGGYSYEQYF. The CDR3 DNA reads TGTGCCAGCAGCCAAGAGGCGGCGGGGGGTTACTCCTACGAGCAGTACTTC.

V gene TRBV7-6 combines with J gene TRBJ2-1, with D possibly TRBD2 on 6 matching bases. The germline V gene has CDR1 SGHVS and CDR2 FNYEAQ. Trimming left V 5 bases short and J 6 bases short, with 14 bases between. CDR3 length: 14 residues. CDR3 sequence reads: CASSNRDFGNEQFF. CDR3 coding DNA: TGTGCCAGCAGCAACCGGGACTTTGGCAATGAGCAGTTCTTC. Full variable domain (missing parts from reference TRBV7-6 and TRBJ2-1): GAGVSQSPRYKVTKRGQDVALRCDPISGHVSLYWYRQALGQGPEFLTYFNYEAQQDKSGLPNDRFSAERPEGSISTLTIQRTEQRDSAMYRCASSNRDFGNEQFFGPGTRLTVL.

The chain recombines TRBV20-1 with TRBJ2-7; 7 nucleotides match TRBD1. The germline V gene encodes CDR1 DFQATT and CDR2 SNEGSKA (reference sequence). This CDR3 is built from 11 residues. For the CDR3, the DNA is TGCACTGCGACAGGGTCCTACGAGCAGTACTTC. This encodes CTATGSYEQYF.

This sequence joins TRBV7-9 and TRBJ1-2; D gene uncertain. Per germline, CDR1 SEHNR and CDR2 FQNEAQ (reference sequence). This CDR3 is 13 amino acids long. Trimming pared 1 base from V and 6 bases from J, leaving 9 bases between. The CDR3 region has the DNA TGTGCCAGCAGCTTAGGTACACGGAATGGCTACACCTTC. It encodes CASSLGTRNGYTF.

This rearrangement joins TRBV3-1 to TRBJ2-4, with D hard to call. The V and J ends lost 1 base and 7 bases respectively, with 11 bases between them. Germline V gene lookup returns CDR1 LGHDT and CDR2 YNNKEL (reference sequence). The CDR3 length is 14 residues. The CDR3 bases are TGTGCCAGCAGCCAAGCCCTGGCCTTGAACATTCAGTACTTC. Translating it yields CASSQALALNIQYF. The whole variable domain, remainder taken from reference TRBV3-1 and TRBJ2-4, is DTAVSQTPKYLVTQMGNDKSIKCEQNLGHDTMYWYKQDSKKFLKIMFSYNNKELIINETVPNRFSPKSPDKAHLNLHINSLELGDSAVYFCASSQALALNIQYFGAGTRLSVL.

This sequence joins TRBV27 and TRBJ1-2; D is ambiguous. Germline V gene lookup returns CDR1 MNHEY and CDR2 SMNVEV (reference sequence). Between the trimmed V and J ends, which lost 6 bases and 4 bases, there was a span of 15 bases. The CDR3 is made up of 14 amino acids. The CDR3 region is CASSNDGRGYGYTF. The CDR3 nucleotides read TGTGCCAGCAGCAACGACGGACGGGGCTATGGCTACACCTTC.

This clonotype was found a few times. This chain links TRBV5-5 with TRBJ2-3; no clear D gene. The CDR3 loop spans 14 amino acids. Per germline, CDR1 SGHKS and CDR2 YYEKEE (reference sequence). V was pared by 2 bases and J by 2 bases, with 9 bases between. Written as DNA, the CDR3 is TGTGCCAGCAGCTTACAAGGGAACACAGATACGCAGTATTTT. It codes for CASSLQGNTDTQYF.

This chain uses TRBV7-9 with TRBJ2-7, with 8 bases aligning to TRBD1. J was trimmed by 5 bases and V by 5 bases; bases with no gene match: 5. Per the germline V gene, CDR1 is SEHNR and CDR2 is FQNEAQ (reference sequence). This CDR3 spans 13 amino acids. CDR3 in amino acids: CASSPGQENEQYF. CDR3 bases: TGTGCCAGCAGCCCGGGACAGGAAAACGAGCAGTACTTC. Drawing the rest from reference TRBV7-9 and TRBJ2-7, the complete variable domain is DTGVSQNPRHKITKRGQNVTFRCDPISEHNRLYWYRQTLGQGPEFLTYFQNEAQLEKSRLLSDRFSAERPKGSFSTLEIQRTEQGDSAMYLCASSPGQENEQYFGPGTRLTVT.

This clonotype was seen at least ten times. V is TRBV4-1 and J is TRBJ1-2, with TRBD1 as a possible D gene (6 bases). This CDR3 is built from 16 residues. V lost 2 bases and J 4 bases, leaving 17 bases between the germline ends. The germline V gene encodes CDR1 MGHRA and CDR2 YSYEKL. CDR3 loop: CASSQPAGGLGYGYTF. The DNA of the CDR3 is TGCGCCAGCAGCCAACCGGCGGGGGGCTTGGGCTATGGCTACACCTTC.

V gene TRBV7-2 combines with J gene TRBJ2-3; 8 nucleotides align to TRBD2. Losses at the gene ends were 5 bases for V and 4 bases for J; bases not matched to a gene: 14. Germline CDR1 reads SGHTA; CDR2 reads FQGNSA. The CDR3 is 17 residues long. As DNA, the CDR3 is TGTGCCAGCAGCCCCCCGGGCAGCGGGAGTGGCGCAGATACGCAGTATTTT. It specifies CASSPPGSGSGADTQYF.